Listed below are T cell receptor beta chains from one sample, sequenced in a study of T-cell reconstitution after alpha-beta-depleted transplantation in children. TCRdb re-derived calls from the PCR reads in MiXCR, one entry per CDR3 protein. Of 380,000 or so distinct CDR3 sequences listed, about an eighth are singletons. This sample comprised PBMCs, obtained from the stem cell graft. These receptors were obtained from a human donor who donated a stem cell graft to a child with Fanconi anemia. Each CDR3 is given with its conserved first and last residue. Fields, in order: V gene, J gene, CDR3 protein.

V: TRBV7-2
J: TRBJ2-7
CDR3: CASSLAAGDRGEQYF

V: TRBV13
J: TRBJ1-1
CDR3: CASSENRGKNTEAFF

V: TRBV15
J: TRBJ2-5
CDR3: CATRKGGIQETQYF

V: TRBV12-3/TRBV12-4
J: TRBJ2-1
CDR3: CANSFGTGSYNEQFF

V: TRBV4-3
J: TRBJ2-3
CDR3: CASSQLLAGRTDTQYF

V: TRBV20-1
J: TRBJ1-4
CDR3: CSARPTFSTNEKLFF

V: TRBV11-2
J: TRBJ1-4
CDR3: CASSTVGESEKLFF

V: TRBV7-2
J: TRBJ2-1
CDR3: CASSLVGGGENEQFF

V: TRBV29-1
J: TRBJ2-2
CDR3: CSAARGTGELFF

V: TRBV3-1
J: TRBJ2-2
CDR3: CASSQEPGELFF

V: TRBV19
J: TRBJ1-5
CDR3: CASSTRDIWNQPQHF

V: TRBV6-5
J: TRBJ1-5
CDR3: CASSVPDEGNYQPQHF

V: TRBV30
J: TRBJ2-3
CDR3: CARARGQTTDTQYF

V: TRBV24-1
J: TRBJ2-1
CDR3: CATSDQLAGENNEQFF

V: TRBV29-1
J: TRBJ1-2
CDR3: CSVAAAVDWGLYGYTF

V: TRBV20-1
J: TRBJ2-3
CDR3: CSGGQGVDTQYF

V: TRBV3-1
J: TRBJ1-1
CDR3: CASSQMGRTEAFF

V: TRBV12-5
J: TRBJ2-3
CDR3: CASGLTGLATDTQYF

V: TRBV28
J: TRBJ1-1
CDR3: CASSFTERNTEAFF

V: TRBV12-3/TRBV12-4
J: TRBJ2-3
CDR3: CASSLAGRVPDTQYF

V: TRBV6-1
J: TRBJ2-6
CDR3: CASADRGKTGANVLTF

V: TRBV20-1
J: TRBJ1-2
CDR3: CSATGTENYGYTF

V: TRBV10-1
J: TRBJ2-2
CDR3: CASSERGPTGELFF

V: TRBV12-3/TRBV12-4
J: TRBJ1-6
CDR3: CASSLQSGANSPLHF

V: TRBV5-1
J: TRBJ1-2
CDR3: CASSAQNQRNYGYTF

V: TRBV7-9
J: TRBJ1-1
CDR3: CASSIDQGRRAFF

V: TRBV12-5
J: TRBJ2-7
CDR3: CASGWNHEQYF

V: TRBV13
J: TRBJ2-3
CDR3: CASSSTGGGPNTDTQYF

V: TRBV11-2
J: TRBJ2-5
CDR3: CASSPTGGQETQYF

V: TRBV7-9
J: TRBJ1-1
CDR3: CASIPGSHVAFF

V: TRBV28
J: TRBJ2-3
CDR3: CASSLLGGTGTDTQYF

V: TRBV4-2
J: TRBJ1-1
CDR3: CASSREGSGNTEAFF

V: TRBV4-2
J: TRBJ2-1
CDR3: CASSQDSGVSYNEQFF

V: TRBV4-2
J: TRBJ1-4
CDR3: CASSQDFWETNEKLFF

V: TRBV19
J: TRBJ1-5
CDR3: CASIDRGTGLNQPQHF

V: TRBV6-4
J: TRBJ2-3
CDR3: CASSTGTTQYF

V: TRBV24-1
J: TRBJ1-5
CDR3: CATFDLQGDQPQHF

V: TRBV29-1
J: TRBJ2-6
CDR3: CSARSGANVLTF

V: TRBV28
J: TRBJ1-2
CDR3: CASSWSAYGYTF

V: TRBV18
J: TRBJ2-3
CDR3: CASSPGPSTDTQYF

V: TRBV4-2
J: TRBJ1-5
CDR3: CASSQGYSNQPQHF

V: TRBV7-8
J: TRBJ1-2
CDR3: CASSLNGYGYTF

V: TRBV6-2/TRBV6-3
J: TRBJ2-5
CDR3: CAIRHAGVGETQYF

V: TRBV7-8
J: TRBJ1-6
CDR3: CASSPSGTGGNSPLHF

V: TRBV4-3
J: TRBJ2-3
CDR3: CASSQDKWTGTDTQYF

V: TRBV7-8
J: TRBJ1-5
CDR3: CASSLGGGTGMNQPQHF

V: TRBV7-9
J: TRBJ2-5
CDR3: CASSSTGGGYQETQYF

V: TRBV5-1
J: TRBJ2-5
CDR3: CASSLQFTGETQYF

V: TRBV7-2
J: TRBJ2-6
CDR3: CASSLVNSGANVLTF

V: TRBV4-3
J: TRBJ1-2
CDR3: CASSPGIHTGKVHGYTF

V: TRBV28
J: TRBJ2-1
CDR3: CASSSIEGDNEQFF